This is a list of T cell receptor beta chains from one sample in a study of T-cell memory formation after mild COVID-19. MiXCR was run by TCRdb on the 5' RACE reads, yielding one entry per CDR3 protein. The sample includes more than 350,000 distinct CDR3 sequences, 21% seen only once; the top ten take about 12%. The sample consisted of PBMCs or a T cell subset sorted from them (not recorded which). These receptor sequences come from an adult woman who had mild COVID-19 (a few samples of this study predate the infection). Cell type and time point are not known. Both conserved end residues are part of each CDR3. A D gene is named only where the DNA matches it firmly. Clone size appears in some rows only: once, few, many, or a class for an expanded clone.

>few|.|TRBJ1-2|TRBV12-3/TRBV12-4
TGTGCCAGCAGACGGGACGGAGACTATGGCTACACCTTC
CASRRDGDYGYTF
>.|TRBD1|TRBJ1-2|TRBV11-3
TGTGCCAGCAGCCAGACAGGGTCCAGCTATGGCTACACCTTC
CASSQTGSSYGYTF
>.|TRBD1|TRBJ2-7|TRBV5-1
TGCGCCAGCAGACCGGGACAGGTTACGTTTGGGGCTGAGGAGCAGTACTTC
CASRPGQVTFGAEEQYF
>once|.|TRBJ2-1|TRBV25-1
TGTGCCAGCAGTGGATCCAGAAGGCAGTTCTTC
CASSGSRRQFF
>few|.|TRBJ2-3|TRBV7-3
TGTGCCAGCAGCGCGGTCGCCTCAGATACGCAGTATTTT
CASSAVASDTQYF
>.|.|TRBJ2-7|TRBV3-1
TGTGCCAGCAGCCAAGAAAGAGAGCAGTACTTC
CASSQEREQYF
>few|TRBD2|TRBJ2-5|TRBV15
TGTGCCACCAACAAGGGACTAGCGGTAGATAGGACCCAGTACTTC
CATNKGLAVDRTQYF
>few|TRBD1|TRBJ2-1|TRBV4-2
TGTGCCAGCAGCGGGACAGGGGAGGGGTACAATGAGCAGTTCTTC
CASSGTGEGYNEQFF
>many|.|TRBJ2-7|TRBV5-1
TGCGCCAGCAGCTTGGACCGGGACGAGCAGTACTTC
CASSLDRDEQYF
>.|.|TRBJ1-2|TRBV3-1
TGTGCCAGCAGCCAGAGGGATGGCTACACCTTC
CASSQRDGYTF
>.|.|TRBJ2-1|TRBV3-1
TGTGCCAGCAGCCATTATCAGGGCGACGGTGAGCAGTTCTTC
CASSHYQGDGEQFF
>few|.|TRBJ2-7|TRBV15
TGTGCCACCAGCGCTGGCGGGGCGGCCTACGAGCAGTACTTC
CATSAGGAAYEQYF
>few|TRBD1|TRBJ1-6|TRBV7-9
TGTGCCAGCAGCTTACAGGGGGCGCCTCCTAATTCACCCCTCCACTTT
CASSLQGAPPNSPLHF
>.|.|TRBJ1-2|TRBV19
TGTGCCAGTAGTATAGGAATGGACTACACCTTC
CASSIGMDYTF
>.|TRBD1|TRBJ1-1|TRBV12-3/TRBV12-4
TGTGCCAGCAGTGACAGGGGTTCTATGAACACTGAAGCTTTCTTT
CASSDRGSMNTEAFF
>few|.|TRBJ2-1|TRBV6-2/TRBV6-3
TGTGCCAGCAGTTACTTAAGCGTACAGTTCTTC
CASSYLSVQFF